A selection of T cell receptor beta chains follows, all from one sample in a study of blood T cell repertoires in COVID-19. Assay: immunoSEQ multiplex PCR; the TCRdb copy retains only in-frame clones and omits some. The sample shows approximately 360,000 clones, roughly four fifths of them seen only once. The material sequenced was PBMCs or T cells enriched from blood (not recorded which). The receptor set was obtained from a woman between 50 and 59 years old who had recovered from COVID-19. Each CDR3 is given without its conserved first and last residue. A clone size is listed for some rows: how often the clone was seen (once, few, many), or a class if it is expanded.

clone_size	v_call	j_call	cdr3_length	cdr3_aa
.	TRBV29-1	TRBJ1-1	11	SVEYRTTTEAF
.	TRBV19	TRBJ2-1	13	ASSQLAGGPAEQF
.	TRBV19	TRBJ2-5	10	ASSNQKETQY
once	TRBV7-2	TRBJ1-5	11	ASSADRAQPQH
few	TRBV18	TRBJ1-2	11	ASSRAGDYGYT
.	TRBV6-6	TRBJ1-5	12	ASTKDRFGQPQH
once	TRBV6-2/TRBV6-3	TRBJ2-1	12	ASRYGTSGREQF
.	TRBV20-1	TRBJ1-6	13	SASYGSSYNSPLH
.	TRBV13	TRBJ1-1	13	ASGRDRKANTEAF
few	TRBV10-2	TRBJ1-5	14	ASARGGVGSNQPQH
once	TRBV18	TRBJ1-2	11	ASSPTAEAGYT
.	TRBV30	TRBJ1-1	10	AWVDRDTEAF
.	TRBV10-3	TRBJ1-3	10	AISEGRNTIY
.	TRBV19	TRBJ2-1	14	ASQMTAGDAYNEQF
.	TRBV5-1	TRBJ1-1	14	ASSSDRGRVDTEAF
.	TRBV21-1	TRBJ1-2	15	ASSNLRRGQAFYGYT
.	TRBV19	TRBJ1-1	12	ASSIFSGAGGGF
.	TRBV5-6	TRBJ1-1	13	ASSLAGVLDTEAF
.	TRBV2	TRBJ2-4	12	ASKEQGAKNIQY
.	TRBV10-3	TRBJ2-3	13	AISSGTGLTDTQY
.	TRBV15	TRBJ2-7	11	ATSRDWLDEQY
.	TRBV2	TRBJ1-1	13	ASIKDRASDTEAF
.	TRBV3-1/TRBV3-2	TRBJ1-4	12	ASSQAGLNEKLF
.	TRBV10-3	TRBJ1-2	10	AISEPGEGYT
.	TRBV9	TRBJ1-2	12	ASSRGGIERGYT
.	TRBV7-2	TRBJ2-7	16	ASSLVGSGGGPPYEQY
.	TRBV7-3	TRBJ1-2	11	ASSLTDREGYT
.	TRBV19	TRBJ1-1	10	ASSAQAAEAF
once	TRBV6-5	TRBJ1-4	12	ASRQGARGEKLF
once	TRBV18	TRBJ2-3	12	ASSPRQGTDTQY
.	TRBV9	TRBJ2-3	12	ASSAGGPTDTQY
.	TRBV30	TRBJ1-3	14	AWRDTGTAFGNTIY
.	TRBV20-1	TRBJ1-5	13	SASNELLEAQPQH
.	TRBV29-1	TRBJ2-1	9	SVLRVNEQF
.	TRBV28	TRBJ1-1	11	ASSPGVLLSAF
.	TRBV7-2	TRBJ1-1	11	ASSLARGTEAF
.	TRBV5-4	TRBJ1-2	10	ASSLAEVGYT
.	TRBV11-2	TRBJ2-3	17	ASSFSSGTSGGATDTQY
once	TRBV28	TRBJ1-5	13	ASSRGSAGRLPQH
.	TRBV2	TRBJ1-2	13	ASSVVAVPNYGYT